This TCR beta chain was sequenced during a study of T cells in Graves' hyperthyroidism and ophthalmopathy. This clonotype was seen ten or more times. The V and J ends lost 0 bases and 7 bases respectively, with 15 bases between them. Germline assignment: CDR1 LGHDT and CDR2 YNNKEL (reference sequence). This CDR3 is 16 amino acids long. The source material, RNA transcripts, was used to amplify TCR beta CDR3 regions. HTBI primers drove first-round RT-PCR of the TCR CDR3. One entry per CDR3 protein results from TCRdb running MiXCR on the multiplex PCR reads. The sample shows approximately 590,000 distinct CDR3 sequences, approximately 14% of them seen only once.

The sequencing sample was made of blood. This sequence was found in a woman aged 30 to 39 with Graves' hyperthyroidism. The V call is TRBV3-1, the J call TRBJ2-2, with D possibly being TRBD2 (5 bases). For the CDR3, the DNA is TGTGCCAGCAGCCAAGATTTGGGCCCCCGGGGCGGGGAGCTGTTTTTT. Its translation: CASSQDLGPRGGELFF.